Listed here is a single TCR beta chain. Some clones are missing from TCRdb's copy, which holds only in-frame ones; the method was immunoSEQ multiplex PCR. This table has about 250,000 clones, 65% to 90% appearing once. These data are taken from a study of blood T cell repertoires in COVID-19. Across the whole study: Researchers got acute and convalescent COVID-19 samples from the United States, Italy and Spain.

Participant-reported clinical history was the basis for cohort assignment. Sequencing input: PBMCs or T cells enriched from blood (not recorded which). This TCR derives from a woman between 50 and 59 years old with acute COVID-19.

CDR3 amino acids: CAWSGILSYGYTF. CDR3 coding DNA: TGTGCCTGGAGCGGTATACTATCCTATGGCTACACCTTC. The V and J genes are TRBV30 and TRBJ1-2; no clear D gene. CDR3 length: 13 residues. The germline gives CDR1 GTSNPN, CDR2 SVGIG (reference sequence). V was pared by 3 bases and J by 4 bases, with 12 bases between.